The T cell receptor (beta chain) described here comes from a study of cytomegalovirus exposure and HLA in healthy donors. Study-level results: Evidence from a later analysis indicated that most CMV-associated TCR beta chains looked HLA-restricted. Most TCR beta V segments were productive about 87% or about 30% of the time in an earlier analysis.

The CDR3 runs 15 residues. Germline-derived CDR1 and CDR2 are MNHEY and SVGAGI. V lost 5 bases to trimming and J lost 1 base, with 12 bases between them. 60 Vbeta and 13 Jbeta primers were used in PCR. Only in-frame clones appear in the TCRdb table, and some are missing; sequencing was by immunoSEQ multiplex PCR. This sample contains some 75,000 clones. Points on this clone: Its antigen is unknown.

The sequenced sample consisted of PBMCs. The origin of this receptor is a boy aged 5-17 years in good health and CMV-seronegative. This chain joins TRBV6-5 and TRBJ2-1; TRBD1 is a possible D gene (6 bases). The CDR3 DNA reads TGTGCCAGCAGTCCCCTGGGGGCTTCCTACAATGAGCAGTTCTTC. This sequence encodes CASSPLGASYNEQFF.